This T cell receptor (beta chain) came from a study of CD8+ T cells in alopecia areata. Study-wide findings and caveats: Possibly as an HLA-related effect, TCR sharing across patients appeared less clear than in mice.

A remark on this clone: Antigen unknown.

RNA extraction and reverse transcription yielded cDNA as sequencing template. Produced via immunoSEQ multiplex PCR; TCRdb's table is partial and in-frame only. The sample includes around 100,000 clones, 70% to 90% of them seen just once. This CDR3 comprises 14 residues. The V end lost 1 base, the J end lost 3 bases, and 9 bases lay between the germline ends. CDR1 is MGHRA, CDR2 YSYEKL, per germline. Noted treatment: oral pan-JAK inhibitor, 5-10 mg twice daily. Peripheral blood, together with lesional scalp punch biopsies, was collected from alopecia areata patients. V is TRBV4-1 and J is TRBJ1-2; no firm D call. This receptor was taken from a human donor with alopecia areata. Sample: CD8+ T cells sorted from blood, taken at roughly week 30, from a patient treated with tofacitinib. CDR3: CASSQVFGDYGYTF. DNA of the CDR3: TGCGCCAGCAGCCAAGTTTTTGGTGACTATGGCTACACCTTC.